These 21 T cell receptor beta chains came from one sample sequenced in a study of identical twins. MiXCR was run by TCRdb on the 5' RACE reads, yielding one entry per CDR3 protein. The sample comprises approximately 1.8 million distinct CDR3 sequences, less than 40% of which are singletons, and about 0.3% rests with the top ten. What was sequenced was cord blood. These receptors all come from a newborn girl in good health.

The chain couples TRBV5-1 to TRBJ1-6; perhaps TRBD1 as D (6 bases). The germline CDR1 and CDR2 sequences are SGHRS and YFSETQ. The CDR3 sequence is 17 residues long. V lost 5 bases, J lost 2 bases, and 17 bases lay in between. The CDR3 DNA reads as TGCGCCAGCAGAGACATCACAGGGATCCCCTATAATTCACCCCTCCACTTT. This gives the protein CASRDITGIPYNSPLHF.

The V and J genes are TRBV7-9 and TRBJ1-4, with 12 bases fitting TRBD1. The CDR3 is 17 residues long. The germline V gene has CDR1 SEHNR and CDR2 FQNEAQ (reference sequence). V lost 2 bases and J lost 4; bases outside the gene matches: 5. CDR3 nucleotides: TGTGCCAGCAGCTTACCCAGGGACAGGGGGCTTAATGAAAAACTGTTTTTT. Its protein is CASSLPRDRGLNEKLFF.

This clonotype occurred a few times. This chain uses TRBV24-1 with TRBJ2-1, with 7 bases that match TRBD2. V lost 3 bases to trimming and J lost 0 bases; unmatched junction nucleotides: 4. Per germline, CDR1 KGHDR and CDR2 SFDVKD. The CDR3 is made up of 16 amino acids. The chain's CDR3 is CATSDLTSFSYNEQFF. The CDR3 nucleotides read TGTGCCACCAGTGATCTGACTAGCTTCTCCTACAATGAGCAGTTCTTC.

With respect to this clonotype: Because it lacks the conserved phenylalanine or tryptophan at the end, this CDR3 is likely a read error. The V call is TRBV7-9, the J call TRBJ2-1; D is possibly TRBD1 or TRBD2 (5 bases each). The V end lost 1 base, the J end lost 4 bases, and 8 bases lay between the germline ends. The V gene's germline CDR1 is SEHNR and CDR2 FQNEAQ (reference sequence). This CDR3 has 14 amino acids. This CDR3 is CASSLGGPYNEQFS. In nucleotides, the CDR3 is TGTGCCAGCAGCTTAGGGGGACCGTACAATGAGCAGTTCTCC.

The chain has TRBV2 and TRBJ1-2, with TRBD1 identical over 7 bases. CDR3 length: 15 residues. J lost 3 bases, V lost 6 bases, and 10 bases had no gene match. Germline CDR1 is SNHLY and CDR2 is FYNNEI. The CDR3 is CASSGRRQGDYGYTF. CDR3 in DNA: TGTGCCAGCAGCGGCCGACGACAGGGTGACTATGGCTACACCTTC.

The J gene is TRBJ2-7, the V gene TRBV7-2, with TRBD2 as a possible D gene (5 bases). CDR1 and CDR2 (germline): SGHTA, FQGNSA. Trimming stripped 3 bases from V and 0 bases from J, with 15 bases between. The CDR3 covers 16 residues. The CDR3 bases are TGTGCCAGCAGCTTGACTGTCGGGGTTTACTCCTACGAGCAGTACTTC. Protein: CASSLTVGVYSYEQYF.

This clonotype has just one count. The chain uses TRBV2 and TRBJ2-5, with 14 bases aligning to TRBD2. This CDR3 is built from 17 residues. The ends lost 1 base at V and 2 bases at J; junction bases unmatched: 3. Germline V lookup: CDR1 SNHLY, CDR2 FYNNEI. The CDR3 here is CASSEGGLAGEQETQYF. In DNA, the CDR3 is TGTGCCAGCAGTGAAGGGGGACTAGCGGGGGAACAAGAGACCCAGTACTTC.

The CDR3 sequence: CASSSAGTIMNTEAFF. In nucleotides, the CDR3 is TGTGCCAGTTCCTCGGCAGGGACGATAATGAACACTGAAGCTTTCTTT. The V call is TRBV14, the J call TRBJ1-1, with D maybe TRBD1 (5 bases). Trimming took 9 bases from V and 0 from J, leaving 20 bases between them. CDR3 length: 16 amino acids. Germline V gene data show CDR1 as SGHDN and CDR2 as FVKESK.

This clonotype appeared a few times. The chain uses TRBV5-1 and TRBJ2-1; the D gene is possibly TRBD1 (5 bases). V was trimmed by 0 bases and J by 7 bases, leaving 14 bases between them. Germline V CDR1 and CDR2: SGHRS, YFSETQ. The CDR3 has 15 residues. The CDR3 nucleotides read TGCGCCAGCAGCTTGGCCTCCAGGGCGCGGAATGAGCAGTTCTTC. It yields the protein CASSLASRARNEQFF.

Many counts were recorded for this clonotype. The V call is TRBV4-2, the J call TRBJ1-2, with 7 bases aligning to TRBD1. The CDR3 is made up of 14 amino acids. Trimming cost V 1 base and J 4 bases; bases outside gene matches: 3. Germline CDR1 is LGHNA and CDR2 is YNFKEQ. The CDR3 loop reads CASSQVRTGYGYTF. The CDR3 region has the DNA TGTGCCAGCAGCCAAGTTAGGACAGGCTATGGCTACACCTTC.

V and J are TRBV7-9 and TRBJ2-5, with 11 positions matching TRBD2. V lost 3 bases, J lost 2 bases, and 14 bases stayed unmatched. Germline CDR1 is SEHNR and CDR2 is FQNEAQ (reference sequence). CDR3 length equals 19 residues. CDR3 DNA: TGTGCCAGCAGCTTTCTACTTGTGACTAGCGGGGTGGCACAAGAGACCCAGTACTTC. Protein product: CASSFLLVTSGVAQETQYF.

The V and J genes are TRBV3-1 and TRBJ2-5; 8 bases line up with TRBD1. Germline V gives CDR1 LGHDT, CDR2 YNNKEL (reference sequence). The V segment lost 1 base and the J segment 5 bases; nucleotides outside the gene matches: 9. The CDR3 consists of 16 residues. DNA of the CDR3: TGTGCCAGCAGCCAAGGTCCGGACAGGGCGGGGGAGACCCAGTACTTC. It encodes CASSQGPDRAGETQYF.

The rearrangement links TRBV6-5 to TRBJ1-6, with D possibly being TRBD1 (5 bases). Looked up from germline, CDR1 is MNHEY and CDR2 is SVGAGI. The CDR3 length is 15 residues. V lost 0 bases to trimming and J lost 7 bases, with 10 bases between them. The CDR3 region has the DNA TGTGCCAGCAGTTACTCGGTTGGGGGGAATTCACCCCTCCACTTT. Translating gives CASSYSVGGNSPLHF.

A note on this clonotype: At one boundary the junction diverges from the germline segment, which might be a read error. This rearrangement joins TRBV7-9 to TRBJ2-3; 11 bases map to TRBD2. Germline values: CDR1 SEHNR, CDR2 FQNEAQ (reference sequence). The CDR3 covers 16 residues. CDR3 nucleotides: TGTGCCAGCAGCAGCGGACTAGCGGGTACAACAGATACGCCGTATTTT. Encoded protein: CASSSGLAGTTDTPYF.

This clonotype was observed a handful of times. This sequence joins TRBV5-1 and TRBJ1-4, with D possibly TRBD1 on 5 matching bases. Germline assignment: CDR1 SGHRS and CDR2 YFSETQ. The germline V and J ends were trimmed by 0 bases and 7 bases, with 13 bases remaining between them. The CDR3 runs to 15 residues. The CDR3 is CASSLDRGGGEKLFF. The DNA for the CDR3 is TGCGCCAGCAGCTTGGACCGGGGGGGAGGTGAAAAACTGTTTTTT.

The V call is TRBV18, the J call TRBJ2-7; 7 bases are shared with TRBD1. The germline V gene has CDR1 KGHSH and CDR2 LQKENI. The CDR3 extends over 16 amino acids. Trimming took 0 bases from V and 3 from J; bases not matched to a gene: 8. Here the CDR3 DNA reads TGTGCCAGCTCACCACCGGAAAGACAGGGTCTCTACGAGCAGTACTTC. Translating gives CASSPPERQGLYEQYF.

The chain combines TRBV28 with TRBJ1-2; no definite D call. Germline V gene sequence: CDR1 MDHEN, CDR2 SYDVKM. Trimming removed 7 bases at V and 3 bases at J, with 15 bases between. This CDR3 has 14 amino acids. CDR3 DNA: TGTGCCAGCACTTTTAGAGGGTCGGACTATGGCTACACCTTC. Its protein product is CASTFRGSDYGYTF.

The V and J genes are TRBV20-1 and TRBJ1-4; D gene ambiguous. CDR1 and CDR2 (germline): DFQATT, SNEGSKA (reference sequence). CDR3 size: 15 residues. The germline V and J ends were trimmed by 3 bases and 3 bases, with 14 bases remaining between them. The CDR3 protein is CSASTASASNEKLFF. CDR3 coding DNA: TGCAGTGCTAGCACGGCGTCAGCCTCTAATGAAAAACTGTTTTTT.

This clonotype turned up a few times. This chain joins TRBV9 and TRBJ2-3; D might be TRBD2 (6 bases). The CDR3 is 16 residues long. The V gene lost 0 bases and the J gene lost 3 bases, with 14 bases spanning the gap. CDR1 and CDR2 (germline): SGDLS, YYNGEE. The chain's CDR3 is CASSVVRRASTDTQYF. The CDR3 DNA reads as TGTGCCAGCAGCGTAGTGAGGAGGGCCAGTACAGATACGCAGTATTTT.

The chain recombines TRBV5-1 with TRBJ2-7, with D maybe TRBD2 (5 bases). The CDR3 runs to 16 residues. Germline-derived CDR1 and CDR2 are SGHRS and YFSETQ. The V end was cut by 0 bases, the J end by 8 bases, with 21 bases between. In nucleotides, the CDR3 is TGCGCCAGCAGCTTGGACGGCGGGCCATCCTACAATCAGCAGTACTTC. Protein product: CASSLDGGPSYNQQYF.

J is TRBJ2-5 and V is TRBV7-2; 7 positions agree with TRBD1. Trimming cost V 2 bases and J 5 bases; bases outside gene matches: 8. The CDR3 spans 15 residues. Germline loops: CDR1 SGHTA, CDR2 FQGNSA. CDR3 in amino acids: CASSLHGTVRETQYF. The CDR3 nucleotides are TGTGCCAGCAGCTTACATGGGACAGTACGGGAGACCCAGTACTTC.